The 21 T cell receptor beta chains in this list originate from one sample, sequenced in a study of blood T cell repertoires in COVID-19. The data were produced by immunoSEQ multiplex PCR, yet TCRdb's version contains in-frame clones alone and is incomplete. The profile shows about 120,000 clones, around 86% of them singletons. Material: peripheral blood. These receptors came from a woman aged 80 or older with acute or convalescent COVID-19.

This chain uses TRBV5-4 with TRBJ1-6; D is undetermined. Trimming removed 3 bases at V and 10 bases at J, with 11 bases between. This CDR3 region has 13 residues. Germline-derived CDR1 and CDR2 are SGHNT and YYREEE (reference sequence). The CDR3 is CASSSPRGSPLHF. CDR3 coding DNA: TGTGCCAGCAGCTCCCCGCGGGGATCACCCCTCCACTTT.

In DNA, the CDR3 is TGCGCCAGCAGCTCCGGGACTAGTGGTCCCGGGGAGCTGTTTTTT. Translated: CASSSGTSGPGELFF. This chain connects TRBV5-1 to TRBJ2-2; 8 positions match TRBD2. The junction had 7 bases not matched to a gene; V was cut back by 3 bases and J by 6 bases. CDR3 length: 15 residues. Germline loops: CDR1 SGHRS, CDR2 YFSETQ.

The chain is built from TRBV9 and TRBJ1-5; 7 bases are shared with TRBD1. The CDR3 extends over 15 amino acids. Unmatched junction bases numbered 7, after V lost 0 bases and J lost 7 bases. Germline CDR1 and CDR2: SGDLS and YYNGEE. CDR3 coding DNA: TGTGCCAGCAGCGTAGGTGAGGGGGCAGGACAGCCCCAGCATTTT. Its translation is CASSVGEGAGQPQHF. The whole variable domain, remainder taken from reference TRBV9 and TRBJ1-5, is DSGVTQTPKHLITATGQRVTLRCSPRSGDLSVYWYQQSLDQGLQFLIQYYNGEERAKGNILERFSAQQFPDLHSELNLSSLELGDSALYFCASSVGEGAGQPQHFGDGTRLSIL.

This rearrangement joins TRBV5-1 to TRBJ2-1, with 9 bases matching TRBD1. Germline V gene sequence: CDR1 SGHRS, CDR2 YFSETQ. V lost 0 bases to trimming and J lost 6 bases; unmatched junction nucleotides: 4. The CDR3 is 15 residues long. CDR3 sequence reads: CASSLGTGASNEQFF. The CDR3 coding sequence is TGCGCCAGCAGCTTGGGGACAGGGGCCTCCAATGAGCAGTTCTTC.

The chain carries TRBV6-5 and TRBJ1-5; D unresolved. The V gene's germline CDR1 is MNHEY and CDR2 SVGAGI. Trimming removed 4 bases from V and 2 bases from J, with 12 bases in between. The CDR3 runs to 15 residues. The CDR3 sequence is CASSLNSGGNQPQHF. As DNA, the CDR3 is TGTGCCAGCAGTTTAAATAGCGGCGGCAATCAGCCCCAGCATTTT.

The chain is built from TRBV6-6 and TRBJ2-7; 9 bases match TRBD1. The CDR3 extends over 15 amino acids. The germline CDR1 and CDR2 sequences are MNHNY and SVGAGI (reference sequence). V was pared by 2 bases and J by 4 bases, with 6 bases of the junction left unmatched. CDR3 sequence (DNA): TGTGCCAGCAGTTACACCGGGACAGGGATGTACGAGCAGTACGTC. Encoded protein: CASSYTGTGMYEQYV.

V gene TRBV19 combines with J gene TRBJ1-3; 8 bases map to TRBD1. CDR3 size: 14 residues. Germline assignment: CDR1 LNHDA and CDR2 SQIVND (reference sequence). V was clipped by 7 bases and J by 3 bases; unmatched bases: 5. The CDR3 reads CASIGTGFGNTIYF. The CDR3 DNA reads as TGTGCCAGTATTGGGACAGGCTTTGGAAACACCATATATTTT.

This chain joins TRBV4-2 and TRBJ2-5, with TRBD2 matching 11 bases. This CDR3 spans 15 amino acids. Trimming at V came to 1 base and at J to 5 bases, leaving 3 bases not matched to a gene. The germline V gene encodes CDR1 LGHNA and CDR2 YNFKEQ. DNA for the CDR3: TGTGCCAGCAGCCAAGTACTAGCGGGGGTGGAGACCCAGTACTTC. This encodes CASSQVLAGVETQYF.

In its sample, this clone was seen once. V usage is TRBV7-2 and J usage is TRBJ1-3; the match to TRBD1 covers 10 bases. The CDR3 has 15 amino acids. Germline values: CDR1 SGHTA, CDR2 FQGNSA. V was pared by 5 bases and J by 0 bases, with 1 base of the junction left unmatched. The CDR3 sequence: CASSGQGGSGNTIYF. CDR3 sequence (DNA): TGTGCCAGCAGCGGACAGGGGGGCTCTGGAAACACCATATATTTT.

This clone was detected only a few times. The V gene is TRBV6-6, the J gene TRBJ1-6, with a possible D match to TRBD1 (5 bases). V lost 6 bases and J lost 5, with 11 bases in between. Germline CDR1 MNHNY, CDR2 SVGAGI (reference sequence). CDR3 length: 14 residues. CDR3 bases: TGTGCCAGCAGCCTGACAGACAATAATTCACCCCTCCACTTT. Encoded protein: CASSLTDNNSPLHF.

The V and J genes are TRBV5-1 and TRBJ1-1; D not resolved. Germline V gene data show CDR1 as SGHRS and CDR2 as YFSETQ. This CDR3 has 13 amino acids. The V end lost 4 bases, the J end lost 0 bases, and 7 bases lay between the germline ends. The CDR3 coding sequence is TGCGCCAGCAGCCCCGCGCTGAACACTGAAGCTTTCTTT. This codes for CASSPALNTEAFF.

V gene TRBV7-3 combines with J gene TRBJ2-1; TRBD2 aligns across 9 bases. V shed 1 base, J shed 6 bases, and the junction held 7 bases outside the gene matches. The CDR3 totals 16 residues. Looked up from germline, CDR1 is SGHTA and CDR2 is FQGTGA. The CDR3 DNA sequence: TGTGCCAGCAGCTTAATGGGGACTAGCAGATCCAATGAGCAGTTCTTC. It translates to CASSLMGTSRSNEQFF.

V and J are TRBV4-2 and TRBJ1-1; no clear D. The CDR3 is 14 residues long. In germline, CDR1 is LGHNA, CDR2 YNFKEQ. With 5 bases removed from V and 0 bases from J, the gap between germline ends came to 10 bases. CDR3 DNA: TGTGCCAGCAGCACCGGGGAGCTGAACACTGAAGCTTTCTTT. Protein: CASSTGELNTEAFF.

In DNA form, the CDR3 reads TGCGCCAGCAGCCAAGAACAGGGATACGGTGAAAAACTGTTTTTT. Translation: CASSQEQGYGEKLFF. The V call is TRBV4-3, the J call TRBJ1-4; D may be TRBD1 (6 bases). Germline assignment: CDR1 LGHNA and CDR2 YSLEER. The CDR3 totals 15 residues. Trimming removed 0 bases from V and 7 bases from J, with 12 bases in between.

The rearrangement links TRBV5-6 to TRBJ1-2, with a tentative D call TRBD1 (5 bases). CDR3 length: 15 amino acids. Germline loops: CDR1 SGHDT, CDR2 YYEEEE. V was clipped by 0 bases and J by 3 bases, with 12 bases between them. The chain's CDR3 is CASSLGRVGDYGYTF. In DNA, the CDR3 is TGTGCCAGCAGCTTGGGCAGGGTAGGTGACTATGGCTACACCTTC.

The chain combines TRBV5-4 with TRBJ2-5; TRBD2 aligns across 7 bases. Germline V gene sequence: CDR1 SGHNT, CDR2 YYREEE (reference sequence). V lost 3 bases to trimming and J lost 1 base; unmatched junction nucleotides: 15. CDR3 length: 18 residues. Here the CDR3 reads CASSSYSTSLISQETQYF. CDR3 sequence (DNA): TGTGCCAGCAGCTCCTATTCGACTAGCTTAATTTCCCAAGAGACCCAGTACTTC.

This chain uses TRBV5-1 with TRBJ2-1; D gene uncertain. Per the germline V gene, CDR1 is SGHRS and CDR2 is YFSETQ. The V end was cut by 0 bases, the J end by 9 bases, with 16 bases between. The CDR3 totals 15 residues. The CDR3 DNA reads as TGCGCCAGCAGCTTGGCCGCCGCCAGGATCTTTGAGCAGTTCTTC. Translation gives CASSLAAARIFEQFF.

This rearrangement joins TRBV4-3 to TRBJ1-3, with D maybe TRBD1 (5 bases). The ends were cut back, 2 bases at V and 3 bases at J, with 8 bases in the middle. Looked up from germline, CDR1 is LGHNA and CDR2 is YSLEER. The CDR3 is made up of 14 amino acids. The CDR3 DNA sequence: TGCGCCAGCAGCCAACAGGGTTTTGGAAACACCATATATTTT. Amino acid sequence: CASSQQGFGNTIYF.

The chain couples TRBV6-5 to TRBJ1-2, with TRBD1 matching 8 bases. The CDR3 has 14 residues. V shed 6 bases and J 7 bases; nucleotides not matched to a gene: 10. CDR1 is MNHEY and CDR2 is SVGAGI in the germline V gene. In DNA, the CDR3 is TGTGCCAGCAGCCTCGACAGGGGAAGGGGTGGCTACACCTTC. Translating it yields CASSLDRGRGGYTF.

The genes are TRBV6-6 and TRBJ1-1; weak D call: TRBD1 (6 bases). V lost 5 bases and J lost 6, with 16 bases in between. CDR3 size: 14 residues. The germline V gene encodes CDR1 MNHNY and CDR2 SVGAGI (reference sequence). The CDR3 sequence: CASSPLGQRAEAFF. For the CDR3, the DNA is TGTGCCAGCAGTCCCCTCGGACAGCGCGCTGAAGCTTTCTTT.

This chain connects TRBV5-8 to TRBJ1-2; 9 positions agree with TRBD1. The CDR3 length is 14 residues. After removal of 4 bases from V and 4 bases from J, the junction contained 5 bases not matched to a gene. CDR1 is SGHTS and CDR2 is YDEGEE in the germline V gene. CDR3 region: CASSGTGFGYGYTF. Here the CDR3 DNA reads TGTGCCAGCAGCGGGACAGGGTTCGGCTATGGCTACACCTTC.